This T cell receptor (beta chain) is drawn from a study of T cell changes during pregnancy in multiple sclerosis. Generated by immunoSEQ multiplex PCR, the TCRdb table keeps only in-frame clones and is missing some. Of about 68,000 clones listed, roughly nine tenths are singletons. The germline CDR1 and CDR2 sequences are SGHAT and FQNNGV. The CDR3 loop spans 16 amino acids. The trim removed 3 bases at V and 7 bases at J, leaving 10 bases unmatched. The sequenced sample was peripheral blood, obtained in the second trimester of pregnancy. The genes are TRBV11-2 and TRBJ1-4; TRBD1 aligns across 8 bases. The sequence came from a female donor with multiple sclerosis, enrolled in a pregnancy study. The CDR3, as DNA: TGTGCCAGCAGCTTCAATGACAGGGGAGGTAGTGAAAAACTGTTTTTT. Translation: CASSFNDRGGSEKLFF.